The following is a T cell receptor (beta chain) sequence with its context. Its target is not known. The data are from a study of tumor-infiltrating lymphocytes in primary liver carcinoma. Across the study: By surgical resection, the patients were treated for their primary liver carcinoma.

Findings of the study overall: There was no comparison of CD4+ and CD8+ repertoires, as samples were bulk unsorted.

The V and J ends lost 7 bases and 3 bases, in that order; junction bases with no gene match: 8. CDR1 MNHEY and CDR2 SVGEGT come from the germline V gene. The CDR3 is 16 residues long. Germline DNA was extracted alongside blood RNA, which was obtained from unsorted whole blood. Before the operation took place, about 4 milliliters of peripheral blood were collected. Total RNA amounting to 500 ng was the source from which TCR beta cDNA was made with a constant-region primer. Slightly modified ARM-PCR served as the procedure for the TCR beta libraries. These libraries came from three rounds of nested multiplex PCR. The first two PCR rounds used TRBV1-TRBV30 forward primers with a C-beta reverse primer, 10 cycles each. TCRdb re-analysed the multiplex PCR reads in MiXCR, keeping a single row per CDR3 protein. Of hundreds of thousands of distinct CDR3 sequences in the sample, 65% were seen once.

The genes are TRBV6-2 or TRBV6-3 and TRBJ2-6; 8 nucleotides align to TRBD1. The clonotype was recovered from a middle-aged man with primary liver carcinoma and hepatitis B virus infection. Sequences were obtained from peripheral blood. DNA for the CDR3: TGTGCCAGCAAAACAGGGGGAAATTATGGGGCCAACGTCCTGACTTTC. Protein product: CASKTGGNYGANVLTF.